This T cell receptor (beta chain) is from a study of cytomegalovirus exposure and HLA in healthy donors. Study-wide results and caveats: Using the classifier, cytomegalovirus status was reportedly diagnosed with high specificity and sensitivity. Differences between HLA loci emerged in a later analysis of TCR association rates, with DRB1 most and HLA-C fewest. In an earlier analysis, most TCR beta V segments were productive about 87% or about 30% of the time.

With regard to this clone: The antigen remains unidentified.

The PCR contained 60 Vbeta and 13 Jbeta primers. TCRdb's copy holds only in-frame clones and misses some; the assay was immunoSEQ multiplex PCR. The data hold about 200,000 clones, with roughly four fifths observed a single time. Germline CDR1 reads KGHSH; CDR2 reads LQKENI. Trimming cost V 0 bases and J 1 base, with 9 bases left between them. The CDR3 loop spans 15 amino acids. The sample comprised PBMCs. V and J are TRBV18 and TRBJ2-5; no reliable D call. The TCR was taken from a man aged 25-45 years in good health and CMV-seronegative. CDR3 bases: TGTGCCAGCTCACCACCGTGGAGCAGCCAAGAGACCCAGTACTTC. Translation: CASSPPWSSQETQYF.